This TCR beta chain was observed in a study of vaccination effects on CD4 cells after COVID-19 (dated by TCRdb to between 2021 and 2024). With regard to the full study: After vaccination, three convalescent patients were sampled at an early time point (day +14) and at a late time point (day +241, +227 and +161, respectively). Altogether, 10 COVID-19 convalescent patients and a few SARS-CoV-2-naive healthy vaccine recipients made up the full study. The Oncomine TCR Beta short-read assay on an Illumina iSeq 100 was used to sequence cultures from other donors in the study. The study compared SARS-CoV-2 spike-specific CD4+ TCR repertoires before and after mRNA vaccination in COVID-19 convalescent patients and infection-naive vaccine recipients. Post-vaccine samples across the study were collected a median of 72 days after the second dose, with a range of 14 to 241. What the work shows at the level of the full study, not this receptor alone: Marked clonal contraction was observed in both infection-induced and vaccine-induced clones at late post-vaccination timepoints, consistent with waning T cell responses. The study was limited by a small number of convalescent patients, and early post-infection timepoints were lacking. For convalescent patients, new clones induced by the vaccine made up most of the post-vaccine spike-reactive repertoire, and these new clones were largely distinct from the clones induced by infection.

The germline V gene provides CDR1 SQVTM and CDR2 ANQGSEA. V loses 7 bases of germline sequence and J loses 3 bases, and the interval between the two ends is 18 bases. The CDR3 spans 14 residues, from the cysteine through the phenylalanine. The kept DNA is CDR3 alone, 42 bases in frame from the first base. Remarks on this clone: Its binding antigen is unknown. No base quality information exists; no much larger clone differs at one position.

In the ViraFEST assay, PBMC were stimulated with viral peptide pools, and TCR sequencing was then used to find antigen-specific CD4+ T cell clonotypes based on their expansion. After more than nine days of culture, CD4+ T cells were isolated with the EasySep CD4+ T cell isolation kit. Convalescent patients had PCR-confirmed SARS-CoV-2 infection between March and December 2020, before Alpha, Beta and Delta variants emerged in the United States. Participants received two doses of either the BNT162b2 or the mRNA-1273 mRNA SARS-CoV-2 vaccine. Two million PBMC per well were cultured in IMDM with roughly 5% human AB serum, roughly 11 IU/ml IL-2 and gentamicin, plus 10 ug/ml peptides. Half of the culture medium was replaced with fresh IL-2-containing medium on days 3 and 7. Each peptide stimulation condition was cultured in triplicate wells unless otherwise noted. Using Ficoll-Paque Plus gradient centrifugation, PBMC were separated from whole blood and then either used fresh or cryopreserved at -140C. Overlapping peptide pools spanned the spike proteins of SARS-CoV-2 and the common cold coronaviruses HCoV-NL63, HCoV-OC43 and HCoV-229E. The QIAamp micro DNA kit was used to extract genomic DNA from the cultured CD4+ T cells.

Receptors were amplified or captured by the immunoSEQ multiplex PCR assay. DNA from the cultured, isolated CD4+ T cells was subjected to TCR beta CDR3 sequencing. The authors' analysis ran thus. Non-productive TCR sequences were discarded, and reads were trimmed to the CDR3 region, with only CDR3s of 7 or more amino acids retained. The MANAFEST web app was used to identify antigen-specific clonotypes by comparing expansion in peptide wells with expansion in reference cultures. For clones to be considered positive, expansion at FDR<0.05 versus reference and all other wells, an odds ratio above 5, and a frequency above 0.1% in two replicate wells were required. Clonotypes significantly expanded in SARS-CoV-2 spike wells and in at least one common cold coronavirus spike condition were defined as cross-reactive. CDR3 similarity was assessed by Levenshtein distance with the stringdist R package, and unrooted trees were built with ape in R 3.6.1. The clones in this table, taken by TCRdb from immuneACCESS, are in-frame only. Not every clone is retained; where verified, under half of the shortfall comes from an unresolved V gene, and the cause of the rest is unknown. V and J calls and clone size are those listed in that table; D and trimming were worked out from the DNA. Present in this sample are 11,000 to 15,000 clones, 78% of which were seen just once. The ten largest clones represent less than 35% of the sample.

The chain is assembled from TRBV29-1 and TRBJ1-1, and perhaps TRBD1 as D gene, on 6 matching bases. This sequence was found in a human donor who had a prior SARS-CoV-2 infection. The input for sequencing was CD4+ T cells from PBMCs cultured with HCoV-NL63 spike peptides, taken after COVID-19 vaccination. According to the study, the label for this sample's cell subset or site signals: HCoV-NL63 spike overlapping peptide pool stimulation. The nucleotides read TGCAGCGGCGGCGGCAGGGGACGTGACACTGAAGCTTTCTTT. It codes for CSGGGRGRDTEAFF. Reference TRBV29-1 and TRBJ1-1 proteins supply the regions before and after the CDR3; the full variable domain is: SAVISQKPSRDICQRGTSLTIQCQVDSQVTMMFWYRQQPGQSLTLIATANQGSEATYESGFVIDKFPISRPNLTFSTLTVSNMSPEDSSIYLCSGGGRGRDTEAFFGQGTRLTVV.